This T cell receptor beta chain stems from a study of blood T cell repertoires in COVID-19. Study-wide context: The United States, Italy and Spain provided the acute and convalescent COVID-19 samples. T cells, B-cell-depleted T cells, or PBMCs supplied cDNA or gDNA.

Original methodology: It was from reference gene primer amplification that nucleated cell counts were estimated. TCRdb's table, derived via immunoSEQ multiplex PCR, lists solely in-frame clones and lacks some. V and J calls and clone size are given by that table; D and trimming were obtained from the DNA. The table shows roughly 230,000 clones, with 83% occurring only once. Looked up from germline, CDR1 is MDHEN and CDR2 is SYDVKM. The CDR3 has 16 residues. J lost 10 bases, V lost 5 bases, and 11 bases had no gene match. The receptor was derived from a human donor in a cohort sampled during active COVID-19. The chain carries TRBV28 and TRBJ1-6; TRBD1 agrees at 10 bases. The source material was peripheral blood. CDR3 DNA sequence: TGTGCCAGCAGTCGACAGGGGGCGCGGCGGGGATCACCCCTCCACTTT. Translation gives CASSRQGARRGSPLHF.